Listed below are T cell receptor beta chains from one sample, sequenced in a study of blood T cell repertoires in COVID-19. The protocol was immunoSEQ multiplex PCR, while the TCRdb copy is restricted to in-frame clones and leaves out a portion. This sample carries 250,000 or so clones, about four fifths of them seen once, and the ten largest clones take over 1.5%. The sequencing input was peripheral blood. The origin of the receptors is a woman in her thirties or forties who had recovered from COVID-19. CDR3s include the opening cysteine and the closing phenylalanine or tryptophan. A D gene is named only where the DNA matches it firmly. The size field is filled for only some rows; it gives once, few, many or a size class.

d_call clone_size j_call v_call cdr3_aa cdr3_nt
TRBD1 once TRBJ1-2 TRBV13 CASSRGTGGNYGYTF TGTGCCAGCAGCAGGGGGACAGGGGGGAACTATGGCTACACCTTC
NA few TRBJ2-7 TRBV6-6 CASSYEQGQYEQYF TGTGCCAGCAGTTACGAGCAGGGCCAGTACGAGCAGTACTTC
NA NA TRBJ2-2 TRBV5-1 CASSSGTPNTGELFF TGCGCCAGCAGCTCCGGGACACCTAACACCGGGGAGCTGTTTTTT
TRBD1 NA TRBJ2-2 TRBV3-1/TRBV3-2 CASSQGETGGPGELFF TGTGCCAGCAGCCAAGGAGAAACAGGGGGCCCCGGGGAGCTGTTTTTT
NA NA TRBJ2-3 TRBV14 CASSQVRTLTSTDTQYF TGTGCCAGCAGCCAAGTAAGGACATTAACTAGCACAGATACGCAGTATTTT
TRBD1 NA TRBJ2-2 TRBV6-4 CASSDFHRGHTGELFF TGTGCCAGCAGTGACTTTCACAGGGGGCACACCGGGGAGCTGTTTTTT
TRBD1 once TRBJ2-5 TRBV30 CAWSVSFIRTGGDETQYF TGTGCCTGGAGTGTAAGTTTTATAAGGACAGGGGGCGATGAGACCCAGTACTTC
NA NA TRBJ1-5 TRBV19 CASSIQSITNQPQHF TGTGCCAGTAGTATACAAAGCATTACCAATCAGCCCCAGCATTTT
NA once TRBJ2-7 TRBV28 CASSSSGEPTGSYEQYF TGTGCCAGCAGTTCGTCGGGGGAGCCGACAGGGTCCTACGAGCAGTACTTC
NA NA TRBJ1-2 TRBV19 CASGAKGIYGYTF TGTGCCAGTGGGGCCAAGGGGATCTATGGCTACACCTTC
TRBD1 NA TRBJ2-5 TRBV10-3 CAISGTGEETQYF TGTGCCATCTCTGGGACAGGGGAAGAGACCCAGTACTTC
TRBD2 NA TRBJ2-1 TRBV10-1 CASSQRTSGGSSYNEQFF TGCGCCAGCAGTCAGCGGACTAGCGGGGGGAGCTCCTACAATGAGCAGTTCTTC
NA few TRBJ2-7 TRBV4-1 CASSQIPGDTFYEQYF TGCGCCAGCAGCCAGATCCCAGGGGACACATTTTACGAGCAGTACTTC
TRBD2 NA TRBJ2-3 TRBV24-1 CATSDLSGGPTDTQYF TGTGCCACCAGTGATTTGAGCGGGGGCCCTACAGATACGCAGTATTTT
NA NA TRBJ1-2 TRBV5-1 CASSLVEGRLAGYTF TGCGCCAGCAGCTTGGTGGAGGGGAGGTTAGCTGGCTACACCTTC
NA NA TRBJ1-4 TRBV19 CASREQGKRSEKLFF TGTGCCAGTAGAGAGCAGGGGAAAAGGTCCGAAAAACTGTTTTTT
NA NA TRBJ2-3 TRBV12-5 CASVPSTGSTQYF TGTGCTAGTGTTCCCTCGACAGGCTCTACGCAGTATTTT
TRBD1 NA TRBJ1-5 TRBV10-3 CAISEGQRMNQPQHF TGTGCCATCAGCGAGGGACAGAGGATGAATCAGCCCCAGCATTTT
NA NA TRBJ1-2 TRBV15 CATSRDIGDYGYTF TGTGCCACCAGCAGAGATATCGGGGATTATGGCTACACCTTC
TRBD1 NA TRBJ2-3 TRBV11-2 CASSLGPDRGDTQYF TGTGCCAGCAGCTTAGGCCCGGACAGGGGAGATACGCAGTATTTT
NA NA TRBJ2-2 TRBV19 CASNREPGAGELFF TGTGCCAGTAACCGGGAGCCGGGGGCCGGGGAGCTGTTTTTT
TRBD2 once TRBJ2-1 TRBV10-3 CAISGGLAGDNEQFF TGTGCCATCAGTGGGGGACTAGCGGGGGACAATGAGCAGTTCTTC
TRBD1 NA TRBJ2-2 TRBV7-2 CASSFWTGNGELFF TGTGCCAGCAGCTTTTGGACAGGGAACGGGGAGCTGTTTTTT
TRBD1 NA TRBJ1-1 TRBV15 CATSRQGGNTEAFF TGTGCCACCAGCAGGCAGGGGGGGAACACTGAAGCTTTCTTT
NA few TRBJ1-6 TRBV28 CASRASEGARSPLHF TGTGCCAGCAGGGCCTCAGAGGGCGCCCGGTCACCCCTCCACTTT
NA NA TRBJ1-1 TRBV7-2 CASSFSMNTEAFF TGTGCCAGCAGCTTTTCAATGAACACTGAAGCTTTCTTT
NA once TRBJ2-3 TRBV18 CASSPTSGGTDTQYF TGTGCCAGCTCGCCAACTAGTGGCGGCACAGATACGCAGTATTTT
TRBD2 NA TRBJ2-1 TRBV5-1 CASSFGTSGDFYNEQFF TGCGCCAGCAGCTTCGGGACTAGCGGGGATTTTTACAATGAGCAGTTCTTC